These T cell receptor beta chains were read from a single sample in a study of T cell responses to AZD1222 COVID-19 vaccine. The protocol was immunoSEQ multiplex PCR, while the TCRdb copy is restricted to in-frame clones and leaves out a portion. The sample yields under 150,000 clones, 80% to 90% seen once. The sequenced sample was peripheral blood, obtained on day 0 of AZD1222 vaccination. Source of these receptors: an adult in good health. CDR3s include the opening cysteine and the closing phenylalanine or tryptophan. The D gene is left open where the match is weak.

J: TRBJ1-5; V: TRBV2; D: -; CDR3: CASSDWGIGQPQHF
J: TRBJ1-2; V: TRBV18; D: -; CDR3: CASSPRGDYYGYTF
J: TRBJ2-1; V: TRBV6-2/TRBV6-3; D: TRBD1; CDR3: CASSSGTASYNEQFF
J: TRBJ2-5; V: TRBV11-3; D: -; CDR3: CASSTTSGRGETQYF
J: TRBJ1-1; V: TRBV5-6; D: -; CDR3: CASSFRDLQAFF
J: TRBJ1-1; V: TRBV28; D: -; CDR3: CASTLPSRPAFF
J: TRBJ1-5; V: TRBV30; D: -; CDR3: CAWSGQSINQPQHF
J: TRBJ1-5; V: TRBV5-5; D: -; CDR3: CASSLGGEVQPQHF
J: TRBJ1-2; V: TRBV6-5; D: -; CDR3: CASSAWDPESYGYTF
J: TRBJ2-1; V: TRBV9; D: -; CDR3: CASSVKGNEQFF
J: TRBJ1-4; V: TRBV5-1; D: TRBD1; CDR3: CASSPGQGREKLFF
J: TRBJ2-1; V: TRBV10-3; D: TRBD2; CDR3: CAIRGTSGVYNEQFF
J: TRBJ1-5; V: TRBV6-5; D: TRBD1; CDR3: CASSSHGQGGQPQHF
J: TRBJ2-3; V: TRBV6-4; D: -; CDR3: CASSDQGTDTQYF
J: TRBJ1-2; V: TRBV7-3; D: -; CDR3: CASSPARGYGYTF
J: TRBJ1-2; V: TRBV29-1; D: -; CDR3: CSVEREGWGYTF
J: TRBJ2-7; V: TRBV7-6; D: -; CDR3: CASSLAEASGYEQYF
J: TRBJ2-3; V: TRBV7-3; D: -; CDR3: CASSLSGGKDTQYF
J: TRBJ1-5; V: TRBV20-1; D: -; CDR3: CSASLGRRNQPQHF
J: TRBJ1-1; V: TRBV7-2; D: -; CDR3: CASSAGGGPNTEAFF
J: TRBJ2-1; V: TRBV29-1; D: -; CDR3: CSVEDWSGIGNEQFF
J: TRBJ2-2; V: TRBV4-3; D: TRBD2; CDR3: CASSPLAGVTGELFF
J: TRBJ2-2; V: TRBV7-3; D: -; CDR3: CASSPPILRGNTGELFF
J: TRBJ2-5; V: TRBV6-5; D: TRBD1; CDR3: CASGLRDRASAAQYF
J: TRBJ1-2; V: TRBV11-2; D: -; CDR3: CASSLQVSYGYTF
J: TRBJ1-2; V: TRBV29-1; D: -; CDR3: CSVEGGWIWDYGYTF
J: TRBJ1-1; V: TRBV12-5; D: TRBD1; CDR3: CASGLVLGGQGAITEAFF
J: TRBJ1-5; V: TRBV19; D: -; CDR3: CASSPTGDQPQHF
J: TRBJ2-1; V: TRBV7-2; D: TRBD1; CDR3: CASSFSDREQFF
J: TRBJ1-2; V: TRBV21-1; D: -; CDR3: CANLGRGLYGYTF
J: TRBJ2-3; V: TRBV9; D: -; CDR3: CASSTLTDTQYF
J: TRBJ2-3; V: TRBV7-6; D: TRBD1; CDR3: CASSWDRAGTSDTQYF